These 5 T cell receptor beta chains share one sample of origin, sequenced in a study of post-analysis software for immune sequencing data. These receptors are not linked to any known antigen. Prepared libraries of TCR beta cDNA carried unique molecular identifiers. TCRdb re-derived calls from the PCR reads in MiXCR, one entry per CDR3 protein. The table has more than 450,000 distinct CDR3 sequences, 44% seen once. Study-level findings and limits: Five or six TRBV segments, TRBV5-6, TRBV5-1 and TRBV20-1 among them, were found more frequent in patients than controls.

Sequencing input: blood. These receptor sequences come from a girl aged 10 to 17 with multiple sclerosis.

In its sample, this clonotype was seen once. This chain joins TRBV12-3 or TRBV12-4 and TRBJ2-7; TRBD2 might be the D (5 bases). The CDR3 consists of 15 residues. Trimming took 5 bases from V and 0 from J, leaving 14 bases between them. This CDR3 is CASSPGDGNSYEQYF. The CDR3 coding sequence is TGTGCCAGCAGTCCCGGGGATGGCAACTCCTACGAGCAGTACTTC.

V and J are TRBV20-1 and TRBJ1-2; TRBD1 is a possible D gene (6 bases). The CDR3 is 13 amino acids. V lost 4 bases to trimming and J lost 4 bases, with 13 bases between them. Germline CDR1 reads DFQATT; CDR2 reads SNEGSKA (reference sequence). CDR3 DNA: TGCAGTGCTACACTCAGGGGAGGCTATGGCTACACCTTC. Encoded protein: CSATLRGGYGYTF.

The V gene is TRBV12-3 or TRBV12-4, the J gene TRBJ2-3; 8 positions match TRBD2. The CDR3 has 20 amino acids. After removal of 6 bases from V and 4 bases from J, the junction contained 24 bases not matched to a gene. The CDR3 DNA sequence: TGTGCCAGCAGCGGGGGGGCCGTGGACCACCAAGTTAATCACCCAGATACGCAGTATTTT. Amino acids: CASSGGAVDHQVNHPDTQYF.

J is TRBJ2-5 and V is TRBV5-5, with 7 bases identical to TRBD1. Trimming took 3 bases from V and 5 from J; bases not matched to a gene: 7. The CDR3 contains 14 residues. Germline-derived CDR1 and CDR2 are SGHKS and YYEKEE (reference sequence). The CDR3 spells CASSSYRGTETQYF. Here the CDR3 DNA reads TGTGCCAGCAGCTCCTACAGGGGTACGGAGACCCAGTACTTC.

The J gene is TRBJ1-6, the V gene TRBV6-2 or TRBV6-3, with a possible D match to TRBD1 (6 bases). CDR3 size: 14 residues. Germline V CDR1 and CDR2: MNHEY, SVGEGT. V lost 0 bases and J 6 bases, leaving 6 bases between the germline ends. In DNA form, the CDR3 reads TGTGCCAGCAGTTACTCAGGGGGTAATTCACCCCTCCACTTT. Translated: CASSYSGGNSPLHF.